A single sample gave rise to the 3 T cell receptor beta chains below, sequenced in a study of CD8+ T cells in alopecia areata. Sequencing relied on a cDNA template that was reverse transcribed from extracted RNA. Data came from immunoSEQ multiplex PCR; TCRdb stores just in-frame clones and leaves some out. The data show around 110,000 clones, with none appearing a single time. Sequencing was performed on lesional skin. These receptor sequences come from a C3H/HeJ mouse with alopecia areata. This strain has MHC haplotype H2-k.

This clone was observed a handful of times. At residue 12, the TCRdb amino acid sequence and the translated nucleotide sequence differ, so the protein here is the DNA translation. Germline and genes here are mouse. CDR3 loop: CTCRGTKNSGNTLYF. CDR3 bases read: TGCACCTGCAGAGGGACAAAAAATTCTGGAAATACG. The J gene is TRBJ1-3, the V gene TRBV1; tentative D call: TRBD1 (6 bases). The read terminates 3 residues before the CDR3 end, so the remaining end is supplied by the germline J gene. The CDR3 is 15 amino acids. Looked up from germline, CDR1 is NSQYPW and CDR2 is LRSPGD (reference sequence). V dropped 6 bases and J dropped 0 bases, with 12 bases sitting between them.

About this clone: Mouse gene names and germline throughout. The read ends 4 residues early relative to the CDR3; the germline J gene fills the gap. The chain carries TRBV13-3 and TRBJ2-4; D ambiguous. This CDR3 is built from 13 residues. Deletions cut 4 bases from V and 2 bases from J, with 8 bases between. Looked up from germline, CDR1 is NNHDY and CDR2 is SYVADS. The CDR3 bases that were read are TGTGCCAGCAGTCCCCTGGTTCAAAAC. Amino acid sequence: CASSPLVQN. Given in full, the CDR3 is CASSPLVQNTLYF.

This clone showed up just a few times. The germline and genes are mouse ones. The read terminates 4 residues ahead of where the CDR3 ends, so the germline J gene completes it. The V call is TRBV13-3, the J call TRBJ1-1; perhaps TRBD1 as D (5 bases). V lost 2 bases to trimming and J lost 4 bases, with 12 bases between them. The CDR3 runs to 14 residues. Germline V gene sequence: CDR1 NNHDY, CDR2 SYVADS. The CDR3 region is CASSEGGEGTEVFF. CDR3 DNA, as far as it was read: TGTGCCAGCAGTGAGGGGGGAGAGGGCACA.